This T cell receptor (beta chain) came from a study of blood T cell repertoires in COVID-19. In the study overall: Acute and convalescent COVID-19 samples came from the United States, Italy and Spain.

Sequenced by immunoSEQ multiplex PCR; TCRdb stores in-frame clones only, minus some. The data hold about 270,000 clones, with around 87% observed a single time. The CDR3 totals 15 residues. V was trimmed by 3 bases and J by 0 bases, leaving 10 bases between them. CDR1 and CDR2 (germline): SGHNT, YYREEE (reference sequence). Material: peripheral blood. The gene calls are TRBV5-4 and TRBJ1-3; D is unresolved. This sequence originates from a woman aged 50 to 60 with acute or convalescent COVID-19. CDR3 nucleotide sequence: TGTGCCAGCAGCTCTTCGGGAAACTCTGGAAACACCATATATTTT. Its translation is CASSSSGNSGNTIYF.